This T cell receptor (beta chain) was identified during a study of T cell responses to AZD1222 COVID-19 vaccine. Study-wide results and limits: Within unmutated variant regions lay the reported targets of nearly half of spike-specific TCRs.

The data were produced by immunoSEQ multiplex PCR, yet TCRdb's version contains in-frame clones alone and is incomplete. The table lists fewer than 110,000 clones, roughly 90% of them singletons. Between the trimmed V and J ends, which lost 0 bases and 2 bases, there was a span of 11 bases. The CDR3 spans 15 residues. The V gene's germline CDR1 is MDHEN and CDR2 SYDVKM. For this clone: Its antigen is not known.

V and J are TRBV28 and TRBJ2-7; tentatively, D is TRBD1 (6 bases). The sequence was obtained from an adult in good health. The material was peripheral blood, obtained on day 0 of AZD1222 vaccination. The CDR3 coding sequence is TGTGCCAGCAGTTTATGGAACAGGGTTCCCTACGAGCAGTACTTC. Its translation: CASSLWNRVPYEQYF.